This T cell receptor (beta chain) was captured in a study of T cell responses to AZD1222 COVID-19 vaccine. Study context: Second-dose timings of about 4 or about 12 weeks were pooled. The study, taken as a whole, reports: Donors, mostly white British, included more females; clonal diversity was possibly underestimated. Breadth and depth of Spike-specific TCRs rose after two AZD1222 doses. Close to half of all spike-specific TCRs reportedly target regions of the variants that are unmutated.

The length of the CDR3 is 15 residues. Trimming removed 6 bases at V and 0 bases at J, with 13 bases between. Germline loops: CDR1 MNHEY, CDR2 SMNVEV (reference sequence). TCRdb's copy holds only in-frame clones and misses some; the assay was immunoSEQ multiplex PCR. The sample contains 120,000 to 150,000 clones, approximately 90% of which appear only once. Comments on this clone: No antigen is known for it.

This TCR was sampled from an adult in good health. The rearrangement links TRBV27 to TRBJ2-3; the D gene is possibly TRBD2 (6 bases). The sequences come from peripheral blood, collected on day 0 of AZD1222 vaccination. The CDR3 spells CASSLREPSTDTQYF. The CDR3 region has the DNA TGTGCCAGCAGCCTTCGGGAGCCCAGCACAGATACGCAGTATTTT.